Presented here are 14 T cell receptor beta chains from one specimen sequenced in a study of OX40 agonist ivuxolimab in advanced cancers. The library was made by the immunoSEQ multiplex PCR assay. TCRdb took over this immuneACCESS table, retaining in-frame rearrangements with V and J assigned. Such tables are incomplete; in checked studies, under half of the missing clones stem from an unresolved V gene, and the remainder is unexplained. A total of about 79,000 clones appear in this sample, roughly 85% of them only once. In total, the top ten clones hold around 4.1% of the sample. This specimen was CD4+ or CD8+ T cells sorted from blood, taken in a trial of the OX40 agonist ivuxolimab. Source of these receptors: an adult with an advanced solid tumor such as melanoma, head and neck, liver or kidney cancer.

The chain links TRBV5-1 to TRBJ2-3; D remains ambiguous. Looked up from germline, CDR1 is SGHRS and CDR2 is YFSETQ. The germline V and J ends were trimmed by 1 base and 1 base, with 4 bases remaining between them. There are 13 residues in the CDR3. In DNA, the CDR3 is TGCGCCAGCAGCTTGATGGGCACAGATACGCAGTATTTT. Translation gives CASSLMGTDTQYF.

The chain uses TRBV10-3 and TRBJ1-2; no clear D. V lost 4 bases and J lost 8, with 14 bases in between. The CDR3 spans 13 residues. Germline CDR1 is ENHRY and CDR2 is SYGVKD. CDR3 nucleotide sequence: TGTGCCATCAGTGGTGAGGGATCAGAGGGCTACACCTTC. Encoded protein: CAISGEGSEGYTF.

The chain joins TRBV19 to TRBJ2-7, with a possible D match to TRBD2 (6 bases). CDR1 and CDR2 from the germline V gene are LNHDA and SQIVND (reference sequence). The CDR3 spans 15 residues. V shed 4 bases and J shed 4 bases, with 17 bases lying between them. This chain's CDR3 is CASSTASAGGYEQYF. CDR3 sequence (DNA): TGTGCCAGTAGTACCGCCTCAGCGGGCGGGTACGAGCAGTACTTC. Looking up the rest from reference TRBV19 and TRBJ2-7 gives the full variable domain: DGGITQSPKYLFRKEGQNVTLSCEQNLNHDAMYWYRQDPGQGLRLIYYSQIVNDFQKGDIAEGYSVSREKKESFPLTVTSAQKNPTAFYLCASSTASAGGYEQYFGPGTRLTVT.

This clone was observed once. The chain combines TRBV6-1 with TRBJ1-2; no definite D call. The CDR3 extends over 15 amino acids. V gave up 4 bases and J gave up 5 bases, with 17 bases separating them. The germline V gene encodes CDR1 MNHNS and CDR2 SASEGT. The CDR3 reads CASSVPSRREYGYTF. The CDR3 bases are TGTGCCAGCAGTGTCCCCTCCCGGCGCGAGTATGGCTACACCTTC.

The genes are TRBV15 and TRBJ1-3; the match to TRBD1 covers 7 bases. The CDR3 consists of 16 residues. The germline CDR1 and CDR2 sequences are LNHNV and YYDKDF (reference sequence). Trimming took 3 bases from V and 0 from J; bases not matched to a gene: 5. CDR3: CATSRGDSSSGNTIYF. CDR3 coding DNA: TGTGCCACCAGCAGGGGGGACAGCAGCTCTGGAAACACCATATATTTT.

The V call is TRBV5-1, the J call TRBJ1-4; 7 nucleotides match TRBD1. The CDR3 sequence is 15 residues long. The germline gives CDR1 SGHRS, CDR2 YFSETQ. V trimming: 3 bases; J trimming: 4 bases; junction bases outside the gene matches: 6. Here the CDR3 reads CASSSWGQFNEKLFF. The CDR3 nucleotides read TGCGCCAGCAGCTCCTGGGGACAGTTTAATGAAAAACTGTTTTTT.

The V gene is TRBV4-2, the J gene TRBJ2-7; a possible D gene is TRBD1 (5 bases). With 0 bases removed from V and 2 bases from J, the gap between germline ends came to 8 bases. This CDR3 contains 14 residues. CDR1 LGHNA and CDR2 YNFKEQ come from the germline V gene. CDR3 sequence: CASSQDQGTYEQYF. The CDR3 coding sequence is TGTGCCAGCAGCCAAGATCAGGGTACCTACGAGCAGTACTTC.

The J gene is TRBJ1-3, the V gene TRBV19; D unresolved. With 11 bases removed from V and 7 bases from J, the gap between germline ends came to 12 bases. From germline, CDR1 is LNHDA and CDR2 SQIVND (reference sequence). The CDR3 is 11 amino acids. CDR3 sequence reads: CAGLTRNTIYF. In DNA form, the CDR3 reads TGTGCCGGGTTGACGAGGAACACCATATATTTT.

This chain links TRBV5-1 with TRBJ1-1; maybe TRBD1 (6 bases). CDR1 and CDR2 (germline): SGHRS, YFSETQ. V lost 0 bases and J lost 2, with 14 bases in between. The CDR3 contains 16 residues. Written as DNA, the CDR3 is TGCGCCAGCAGCTTGGAAATACTGACAGGAAACACTGAAGCTTTCTTT. Encoded protein: CASSLEILTGNTEAFF.

V gene TRBV6-4 combines with J gene TRBJ2-2; 9 nucleotides line up with TRBD2. The CDR3 spans 15 residues. From germline, CDR1 is MRHNA and CDR2 SNTAGT. V lost 4 bases, J lost 5 bases, and 5 bases stayed unmatched. The CDR3 nucleotides are TGTGCCAGCAGTGTGCTAGCGGGGTCTACCGGGGAGCTGTTTTTT. This translates into CASSVLAGSTGELFF.

This chain connects TRBV11-1 to TRBJ2-1; TRBD2 agrees at 9 bases. Germline loops: CDR1 SGHAT, CDR2 FQDESV (reference sequence). Losses at the gene ends were 5 bases for V and 7 bases for J; bases not matched to a gene: 9. There are 15 residues in the CDR3. The CDR3, as DNA: TGTGCCAGCAGCGACAGCGGGAGGATCCCTAATGAGCAGTTCTTC. Encoded protein: CASSDSGRIPNEQFF.

The V call is TRBV2, the J call TRBJ2-2; D gene unclear. Germline V gene sequence: CDR1 SNHLY, CDR2 FYNNEI. This CDR3 is built from 15 residues. Trimming stripped 5 bases from V and 7 bases from J, with 17 bases between. The CDR3 protein is CASSYPLTAHGELFF. The CDR3 DNA is TGTGCCAGCAGTTACCCGCTGACCGCCCACGGGGAGCTGTTTTTT. Drawing the rest from reference TRBV2 and TRBJ2-2, the complete variable domain is EPEVTQTPSHQVTQMGQEVILRCVPISNHLYFYWYRQILGQKVEFLVSFYNNEISEKSEIFDDQFSVERPDGSNFTLKIRSTKLEDSAMYFCASSYPLTAHGELFFGEGSRLTVL.

The table lists this clone with a few counts. The rearrangement links TRBV19 to TRBJ2-4, with D tentatively TRBD2 (5 bases). V gave up 6 bases and J gave up 0 bases, with 24 bases separating them. The germline V gene encodes CDR1 LNHDA and CDR2 SQIVND (reference sequence). CDR3 size: 19 residues. The CDR3 here is CASRPRARGGGVAKNIQYF. The CDR3, as DNA: TGTGCCAGTAGACCTAGGGCTCGCGGAGGAGGAGTAGCCAAAAACATTCAGTACTTC.

This chain links TRBV10-3 with TRBJ1-3; D not resolved. V was trimmed by 4 bases and J by 2 bases, leaving 9 bases between them. The CDR3 loop spans 14 amino acids. Germline lookup yields CDR1 ENHRY and CDR2 SYGVKD. CDR3 loop: CAISVEGTGNTIYF. CDR3 sequence (DNA): TGTGCCATCAGTGTGGAGGGAACTGGAAACACCATATATTTT.